This TCR beta chain was captured by sequencing in a study of OX40 agonist ivuxolimab in advanced cancers. TCRdb keeps only in-frame clones here, not all; method: immunoSEQ multiplex PCR. The sample lists about 17,000 clones; 82% were seen once. This clone has only a few counts. Trimming removed 6 bases from V and 1 base from J; junction bases left unmatched: 8. The CDR3 has 15 amino acids. Germline V lookup: CDR1 SQVTM, CDR2 ANQGSEA. Specimen: CD4+ or CD8+ T cells sorted from blood, collected in a trial of the OX40 agonist ivuxolimab. The source is an adult with an advanced solid tumor such as melanoma, head and neck, liver or kidney cancer. The rearrangement links TRBV29-1 to TRBJ2-2, with 7 bases aligning to TRBD2. CDR3 bases: TGCAGCGTCACAGTGGGGACTAAGAACACCGGGGAGCTGTTTTTT. It is translated as CSVTVGTKNTGELFF.